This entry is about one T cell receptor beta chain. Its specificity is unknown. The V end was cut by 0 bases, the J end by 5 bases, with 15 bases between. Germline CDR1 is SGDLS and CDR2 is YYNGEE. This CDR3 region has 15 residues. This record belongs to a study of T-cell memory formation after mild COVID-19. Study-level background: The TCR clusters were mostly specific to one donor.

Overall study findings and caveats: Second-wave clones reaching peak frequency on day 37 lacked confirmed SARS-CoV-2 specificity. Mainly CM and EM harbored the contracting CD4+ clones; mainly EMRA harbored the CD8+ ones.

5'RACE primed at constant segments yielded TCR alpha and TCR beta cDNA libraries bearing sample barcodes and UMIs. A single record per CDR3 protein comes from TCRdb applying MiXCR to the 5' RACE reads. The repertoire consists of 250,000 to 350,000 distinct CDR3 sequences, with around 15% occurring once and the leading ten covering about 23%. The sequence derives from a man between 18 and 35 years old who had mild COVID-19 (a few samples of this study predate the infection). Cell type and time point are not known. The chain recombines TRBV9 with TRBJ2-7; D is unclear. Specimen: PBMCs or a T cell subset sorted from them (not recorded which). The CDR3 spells CASSVEPAGLDEQYF. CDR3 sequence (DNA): TGTGCCAGCAGCGTAGAGCCAGCTGGTCTCGACGAGCAGTACTTC. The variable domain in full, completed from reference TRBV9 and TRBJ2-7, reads DSGVTQTPKHLITATGQRVTLRCSPRSGDLSVYWYQQSLDQGLQFLIQYYNGEERAKGNILERFSAQQFPDLHSELNLSSLELGDSALYFCASSVEPAGLDEQYFGPGTRLTVT.